Reported below is one T cell receptor (beta chain). Its antigen is unknown. The record has no base qualities; no much larger clone is one base away. The data were taken from a study of blood T cell repertoires in COVID-19 (dated by TCRdb to between 2020 and 2021). In terms of the full investigation: Collaborator samples came from the United States, Italy and Spain and covered acute and convalescent phases of COVID-19. The material from the prospective study consisted of cDNA or gDNA derived from T cells, B-cell-depleted T cells, or PBMCs. Deeply sampled blood TCRbeta repertoires from subjects exposed to, actively infected with, or recovered from COVID-19 were included in the dataset. A freely available public database, intended as a resource for researchers studying the immune response to SARS-CoV-2, is where the repertoires were released. The samples were drawn from the first 160 participants of the ongoing ImmuneRACE study and from over a thousand subjects provided by 6 global collaborators. A de-identified subject ID, COVID-19 status, age in years and sex were almost always included in the sample metadata. Where available, HLA class I and class II types were taken from metadata supplied by the sample provider and were not determined by assay-based typing.

General study outcomes and caveats: Clinical and demographic metadata were provided uncurated, with the amount varying by source and participant.

CDR3 length: 13 amino acids, cysteine to phenylalanine. CDR3 DNA only is kept here, 39 bases in frame from base 1. Trimming removed 3 bases from V and 1 base from J, leaving 5 bases between the germline ends. Collaborating institutions collected whole blood in K2EDTA tubes following their own protocols. For TCRbeta analysis, collaborators shipped samples as frozen whole blood, isolated PBMCs, or DNA extracted from either of those sample types. TCRbeta CDR3 regions were amplified from genomic DNA by means of the immunoSEQ Assay, a bias-controlled multiplex PCR. For the original study's pipeline: Within the assay, amplification of reference gene primers was used to estimate how many nucleated cells each sample contained. Sequence reads were collapsed and filtered to measure the absolute abundance of every unique TCRbeta CDR3 rearrangement. For each sample, productive Simpson clonality was calculated by taking the square root of Simpson's diversity index across productive rearrangements. The source is immuneACCESS, and TCRdb retained only in-frame sequences with V and J called. Part of the clones is not carried over; for the studies checked, unresolved V genes explain less than half of this, and the remainder is unexplained. The V and J calls and clone size come from that table; D and trimming were worked out from the DNA. A total of around 110,000 clones appear in this sample, over 80% of them only once. Together, the top ten hold roughly 0.83% of the sample.

In this chain, TRBV12-3 or TRBV12-4 is recombined with TRBJ2-3; a confident D gene designation cannot be given. The receptor's source is a woman aged 70 to 79 with acute or convalescent COVID-19. The sequenced sample was peripheral blood. This receptor has the CDR3 CASSLSRTDTQYF. The sequenced DNA is TGTGCCAGCAGTTTGAGCCGCACAGATACGCAGTATTTT.